This T cell receptor beta chain was sequenced during a study of T cell responses to AZD1222 COVID-19 vaccine. Looking at the study overall: Some second doses came at about 4 weeks and others at about 12 weeks; these were pooled. Study-level findings and limits: Clonal diversity may have been underestimated in mostly white British donors. Reports say nearly half of spike-specific TCRs go after unmutated variant regions.

Produced via immunoSEQ multiplex PCR; TCRdb's table is partial and in-frame only. The sample yields fewer than 100,000 clones, around 83% seen once. Notes on this clone: Its antigen is as yet unknown.

This CDR3 has 18 residues. Germline-derived CDR1 and CDR2 are MNHEY and SMNVEV (reference sequence). After removal of 0 bases from V and 2 bases from J, the junction contained 7 bases not matched to a gene. The TCR was taken from an adult in good health. V gene TRBV27 combines with J gene TRBJ1-5; TRBD1 matches 10 bases. Sequenced material: peripheral blood, taken on day 0 of AZD1222 vaccination. CDR3 sequence reads: CASSLSPGQGLGNQPQHF. CDR3 nucleotides: TGTGCCAGCAGTTTATCACCGGGACAGGGGTTAGGCAATCAGCCCCAGCATTTT.